This T cell receptor (beta chain) emerged from a study of tumor and adjacent non-tumor tissue in lung cancer. There are 12 residues in the CDR3. Germline CDR1 is MNHEY and CDR2 is SVGEGT. V was cut by 6 bases and J by 3 bases, with 8 bases left in between. This clonotype was recorded many times. Three rounds of nested PCR, following a modified ARM-PCR protocol, produced the TCRbeta library. TCRdb re-called the multiplex PCR reads through MiXCR, storing one row per CDR3 protein. The sample has under 250,000 distinct CDR3 sequences, approximately 74% seen once. No cell sorting was done before RNA was extracted from the tissue.

This receptor was obtained from a man in his fifties or sixties with non-small cell lung cancer. The rearrangement joins TRBV6-2 or TRBV6-3 to TRBJ2-5; no reliable D call. Sequencing used lung tumor tissue. In nucleotides, the CDR3 is TGTGCCAGCAGCCCTACCGAAGAGACCCAGTACTTC. Protein: CASSPTEETQYF.